This TCR beta chain is from a study of cytomegalovirus exposure and HLA in healthy donors. Background on the study: A prior study identified 90 million to 120 million unique TCR beta sequences from about 200 million T cells. Early released data comprised tens of millions of unique TCRs from HLA-typed donors.

Study findings and constraints: The authors reported that TCR beta sequences could predict HLA-A and HLA-B alleles. These predictions were accurate for most subjects in the first cohort.

Points on this clone: Antigen unknown.

The germline V gene has CDR1 SGDLS and CDR2 YYNGEE. The CDR3 contains 15 residues. Trimming cost V 0 bases and J 4 bases, with 13 bases left between them. Vbeta (60) and Jbeta (13) primers were used in the PCR. Sequencing was performed with immunoSEQ multiplex PCR; in TCRdb, only in-frame clones are kept and a portion is missing. Among roughly 160,000 clones listed, around four fifths were seen once. Despite likely unrecorded immune exposures, the donors were nominally healthy at the time of sampling. Source material: PBMCs. The receptor was isolated from a woman between 50 and 59 years old in good health and CMV-seronegative. V and J are TRBV9 and TRBJ1-2; possibly TRBD1 for D (6 bases). The CDR3 DNA is TGTGCCAGCAGCGTAGGTCACAGGGAGGGCTATGGCTACACCTTC. Its translation: CASSVGHREGYGYTF.